The 18 T cell receptor beta chains below were found in one sample sequenced in a study of blood T cell repertoires in COVID-19 (dated by TCRdb to 2020 to 2021). Libraries were constructed by the immunoSEQ multiplex PCR assay. In TCRdb, the immuneACCESS table is reduced to in-frame sequences with V and J assigned. These tables do not hold every clone; where another copy was compared, an unresolved V gene accounts for under half, and the others remain unexplained. This sample has 60,000 to 70,000 clones in its table, and approximately 83% of those were observed once. In total, the top ten clones hold about 4.3% of the sample. Sample: peripheral blood. The source of these receptors is a woman aged 60-75 years with acute or convalescent COVID-19.

In the case of this clone: Other nucleotide sequences from this sample produce the same CDR3. The chain uses TRBV7-3 and TRBJ1-1; D perhaps matches TRBD1 (5 bases). The CDR3 loop spans 13 amino acids. The V end lost 3 bases, the J end lost 1 base, and 6 bases lay between the germline ends. Germline V gives CDR1 SGHTA, CDR2 FQGTGA. The CDR3 loop is CASSFQGNTEAFF. CDR3 nucleotide sequence: TGTGCCAGCAGCTTTCAGGGGAACACTGAAGCTTTCTTT. The full variable domain, rest sourced from reference TRBV7-3 and TRBJ1-1, is GAGVSQTPSNKVTEKGKYVELRCDPISGHTALYWYRQSLGQGPEFLIYFQGTGAADDSGLPNDRFFAVRPEGSVSTLKIQRTERGDSAVYLCASSFQGNTEAFFGQGTRLTVV.

This sequence joins TRBV6-6 and TRBJ1-2; 7 positions agree with TRBD1. Germline values: CDR1 MNHNY, CDR2 SVGAGI (reference sequence). With V trimmed by 6 bases and J by 3 bases, 7 bases remained unmatched. This CDR3 is 14 amino acids long. The CDR3 protein is CASRREGADYGYTF. CDR3 nucleotides: TGTGCCAGCAGACGAGAGGGGGCTGACTATGGCTACACCTTC.

V gene TRBV5-5 combines with J gene TRBJ1-4; D remains unclear. Per germline, CDR1 SGHKS and CDR2 YYEKEE (reference sequence). This CDR3 is built from 15 residues. V was trimmed by 0 bases and J by 0 bases, leaving 6 bases between them. This CDR3 reads CASSLVLTTNEKLFF. The CDR3 DNA is TGTGCCAGCAGCTTGGTTTTAACAACTAATGAAAAACTGTTTTTT.

The rearrangement joins TRBV7-6 to TRBJ2-1; TRBD2 matches at 8 bases. The V gene end was trimmed by 5 bases and the J gene end by 4 bases; junction bases not matched to a gene: 10. Germline V lookup: CDR1 SGHVS, CDR2 FNYEAQ. The CDR3 loop spans 16 amino acids. The CDR3 loop reads CASSHRTGGTYNEQFF. DNA of the CDR3: TGTGCCAGCAGCCACAGAACGGGAGGGACTTACAATGAGCAGTTCTTC.

The V and J genes are TRBV7-9 and TRBJ2-2; 10 positions agree with TRBD1. Trimming at V came to 5 bases and at J to 5 bases, leaving 8 bases not matched to a gene. CDR3 length: 16 amino acids. CDR1 SEHNR and CDR2 FQNEAQ come from the germline V gene (reference sequence). The CDR3 DNA reads as TGTGCCAGCAGCCAATTAGGGACAGGGGCAACCGGGGAGCTGTTTTTT. Translated: CASSQLGTGATGELFF.

Only a few counts were recorded for this clone. This chain uses TRBV19 with TRBJ1-1; D might be TRBD1 (6 bases). V lost 5 bases, J lost 4 bases, and 20 bases lay in between. CDR1 is LNHDA and CDR2 is SQIVND in the germline V gene (reference sequence). CDR3 length equals 16 residues. The CDR3 reads CASSPGGRPGGTEAFF. CDR3 nucleotide sequence: TGTGCCAGTAGTCCCGGGGGGCGGCCGGGCGGCACTGAAGCTTTCTTT. Supplemented by reference TRBV19 and TRBJ1-1, the full variable domain reads DGGITQSPKYLFRKEGQNVTLSCEQNLNHDAMYWYRQDPGQGLRLIYYSQIVNDFQKGDIAEGYSVSREKKESFPLTVTSAQKNPTAFYLCASSPGGRPGGTEAFFGQGTRLTVV.

The chain joins TRBV5-1 to TRBJ2-7; 7 bases are a match to TRBD1. The CDR3 is made up of 15 amino acids. The V gene's germline CDR1 is SGHRS and CDR2 YFSETQ. Trimming removed 4 bases from V and 1 base from J; junction bases left unmatched: 8. Here the CDR3 reads CASSNPGTASYEQYF. CDR3 sequence (DNA): TGCGCCAGCAGCAACCCCGGGACAGCTTCCTACGAGCAGTACTTC.

The gene calls are TRBV9 and TRBJ2-7; 10 nucleotides match TRBD2. J gave up 2 bases and V 3 bases, and 2 bases lay outside the gene matches. Per germline, CDR1 SGDLS and CDR2 YYNGEE. This CDR3 region has 14 residues. The CDR3 here is CASSEGTSAYEQYF. The DNA of the CDR3 is TGTGCCAGCAGCGAAGGGACTAGCGCCTACGAGCAGTACTTC.

The V call is TRBV29-1, the J call TRBJ1-1; D may be TRBD1 (6 bases). V was pared by 6 bases and J by 4 bases, with 9 bases between. The CDR3 runs to 11 residues. In germline, CDR1 is SQVTM, CDR2 ANQGSEA. The CDR3 sequence: CSVGRGTEAFF. The CDR3 bases are TGCAGCGTGGGCAGGGGCACTGAAGCTTTCTTT.

This clone appeared a single time. The V gene is TRBV7-7, the J gene TRBJ2-2; TRBD2 agrees at 7 bases. CDR1 and CDR2 (germline): SSHAT, FNYEAQ (reference sequence). This CDR3 has 14 amino acids. V dropped 6 bases and J dropped 5; count of bases not matched to a gene: 6. In nucleotides, the CDR3 is TGTGCCAGCAGTCCGGGGGGTCGAACCGGGGAGCTGTTTTTT. Protein product: CASSPGGRTGELFF.

V is TRBV5-1 and J is TRBJ2-7, with a tentative D call TRBD2 (6 bases). There are 11 residues in the CDR3. Between the trimmed V and J ends, which lost 5 bases and 9 bases, there was a span of 12 bases. Germline CDR1 and CDR2: SGHRS and YFSETQ. The CDR3 DNA follows: TGCGCCAGCAGGGGGCAGGGAGGGCAGTACTTC. It encodes CASRGQGGQYF.

This clone turned up a few times. This chain joins TRBV7-2 and TRBJ2-5, with TRBD2 as a possible D gene (7 bases). Germline CDR1 reads SGHTA; CDR2 reads FQGNSA. The CDR3 runs to 15 residues. With 7 bases removed from V and 5 bases from J, the gap between germline ends came to 20 bases. CDR3 DNA sequence: TGTGCCAGCACCCCATGGCGGGGGCGGGGGGAGACCCAGTACTTC. Protein product: CASTPWRGRGETQYF.

This chain uses TRBV10-3 with TRBJ1-2; D remains ambiguous. This CDR3 contains 16 residues. V gave up 0 bases and J gave up 1 base, with 12 bases separating them. The germline gives CDR1 ENHRY, CDR2 SYGVKD. This CDR3 is CAISESGGIHNYGYTF. The CDR3 DNA reads as TGTGCCATCAGTGAGTCGGGAGGGATCCATAACTATGGCTACACCTTC.

The V gene is TRBV11-2, the J gene TRBJ2-1, with 10 bases fitting TRBD2. Germline-derived CDR1 and CDR2 are SGHAT and FQNNGV. The V and J ends lost 3 bases and 7 bases, in that order; junction bases with no gene match: 9. CDR3 length: 16 residues. Here the CDR3 reads CASSFQLAGLRNEQFF. Written as DNA, the CDR3 is TGTGCCAGCAGCTTCCAACTAGCGGGGTTGAGGAATGAGCAGTTCTTC.

V gene TRBV7-3 combines with J gene TRBJ1-3; D is possibly TRBD1 (6 bases). Looked up from germline, CDR1 is SGHTA and CDR2 is FQGTGA. This CDR3 is built from 13 residues. V lost 4 bases and J 3 bases, leaving 7 bases between the germline ends. The CDR3, as DNA: TGTGCCAGCAGCTCGGACAGTGGAAACACCATATATTTT. Its translation: CASSSDSGNTIYF.

The chain employs TRBV4-1 and TRBJ1-1, with 9 bases matching TRBD1. The CDR3 spans 16 residues. Germline V gene data show CDR1 as MGHRA and CDR2 as YSYEKL. V was pared by 6 bases and J by 1 base, with 9 bases of the junction left unmatched. In nucleotides, the CDR3 is TGCGCCAGCAGGCAACCCGGGACAGGGACGAACACTGAAGCTTTCTTT. It is translated as CASRQPGTGTNTEAFF.

CDR3 sequence: CATGGPGYEQYF. The CDR3 region has the DNA TGTGCCACCGGGGGGCCAGGGTACGAGCAGTACTTC. The rearrangement uses TRBV19 and TRBJ2-7; possible D gene TRBD2, 7 bases. Germline-derived CDR1 and CDR2 are LNHDA and SQIVND (reference sequence). V lost 10 bases and J 4 bases, leaving 14 bases between the germline ends. This CDR3 comprises 12 residues.

In this sample, this clone turned up many times. The rearrangement links TRBV19 to TRBJ1-2; D possibly corresponds to TRBD1 (5 bases). This CDR3 spans 11 amino acids. Germline V gene sequence: CDR1 LNHDA, CDR2 SQIVND (reference sequence). V shed 10 bases and J shed 8 bases, with 14 bases lying between them. In nucleotides, the CDR3 is TGTGCCATCCGGTATGGGGCAGGCTACACCTTC. It codes for CAIRYGAGYTF. Looking up the rest from reference TRBV19 and TRBJ1-2 gives the full variable domain: DGGITQSPKYLFRKEGQNVTLSCEQNLNHDAMYWYRQDPGQGLRLIYYSQIVNDFQKGDIAEGYSVSREKKESFPLTVTSAQKNPTAFYLCAIRYGAGYTFGSGTRLTVV.